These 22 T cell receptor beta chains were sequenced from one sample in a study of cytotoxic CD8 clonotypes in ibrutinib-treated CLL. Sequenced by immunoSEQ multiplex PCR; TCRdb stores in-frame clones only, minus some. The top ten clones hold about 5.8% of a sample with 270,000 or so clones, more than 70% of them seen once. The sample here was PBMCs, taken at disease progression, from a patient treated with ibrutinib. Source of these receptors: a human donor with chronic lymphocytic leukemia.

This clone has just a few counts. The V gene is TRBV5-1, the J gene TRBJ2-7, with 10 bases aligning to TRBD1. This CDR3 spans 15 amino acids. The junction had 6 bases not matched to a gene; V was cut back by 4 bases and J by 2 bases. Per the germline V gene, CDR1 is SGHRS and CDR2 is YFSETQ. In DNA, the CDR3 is TGCGCCAGCAGCCCTGGGACAGGGGAGGCCTACGAGCAGTACTTC. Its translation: CASSPGTGEAYEQYF.

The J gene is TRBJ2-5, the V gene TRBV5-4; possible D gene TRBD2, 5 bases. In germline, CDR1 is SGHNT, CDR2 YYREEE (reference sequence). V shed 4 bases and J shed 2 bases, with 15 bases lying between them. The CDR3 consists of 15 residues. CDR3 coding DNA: TGTGCCAGCAGCCCCGGAGGCACAGTTCAAGAGACCCAGTACTTC. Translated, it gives CASSPGGTVQETQYF.

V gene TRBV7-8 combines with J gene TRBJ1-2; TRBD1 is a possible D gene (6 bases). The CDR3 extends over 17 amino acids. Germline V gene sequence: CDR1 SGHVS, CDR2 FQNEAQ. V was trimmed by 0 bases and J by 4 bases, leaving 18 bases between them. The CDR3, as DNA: TGTGCCAGCAGCTTAGCGCTGGCCGGACAGATCTTCTATGGCTACACCTTC. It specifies CASSLALAGQIFYGYTF.

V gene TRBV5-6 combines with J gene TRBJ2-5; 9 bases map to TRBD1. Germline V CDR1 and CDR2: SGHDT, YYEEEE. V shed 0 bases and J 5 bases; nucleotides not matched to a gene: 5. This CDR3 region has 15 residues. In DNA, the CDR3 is TGTGCCAGCAGCTTGGGGACAGGGGTAGGCGAGACCCAGTACTTC. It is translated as CASSLGTGVGETQYF.

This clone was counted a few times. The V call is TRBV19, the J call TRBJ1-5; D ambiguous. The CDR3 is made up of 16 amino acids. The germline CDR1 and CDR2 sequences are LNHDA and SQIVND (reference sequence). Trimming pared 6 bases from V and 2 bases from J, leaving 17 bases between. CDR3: CASSVSSVQGNQPQHF. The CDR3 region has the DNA TGTGCCAGTAGCGTCAGCAGCGTTCAGGGCAATCAGCCCCAGCATTTT.

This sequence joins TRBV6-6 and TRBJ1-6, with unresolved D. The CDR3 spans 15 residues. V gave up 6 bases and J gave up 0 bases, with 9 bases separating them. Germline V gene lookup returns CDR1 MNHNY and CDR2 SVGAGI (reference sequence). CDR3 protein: CASRGQSSYNSPLHF. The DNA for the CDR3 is TGTGCCAGCAGAGGGCAGAGCTCCTATAATTCACCCCTCCACTTT.

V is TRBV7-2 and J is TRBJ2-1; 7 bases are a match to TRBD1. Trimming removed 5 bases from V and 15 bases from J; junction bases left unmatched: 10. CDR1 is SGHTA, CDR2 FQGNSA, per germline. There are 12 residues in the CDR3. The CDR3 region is CASSRDRAILFF. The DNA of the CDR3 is TGTGCCAGCAGCAGGGACAGAGCTATCCTGTTCTTC.

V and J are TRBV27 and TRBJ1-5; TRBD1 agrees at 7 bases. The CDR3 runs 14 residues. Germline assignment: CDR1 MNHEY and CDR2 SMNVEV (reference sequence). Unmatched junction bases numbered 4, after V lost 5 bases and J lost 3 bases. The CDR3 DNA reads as TGTGCCAGCAGTCTAGGGGGCCCCAATCAGCCCCAGCATTTT. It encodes CASSLGGPNQPQHF.

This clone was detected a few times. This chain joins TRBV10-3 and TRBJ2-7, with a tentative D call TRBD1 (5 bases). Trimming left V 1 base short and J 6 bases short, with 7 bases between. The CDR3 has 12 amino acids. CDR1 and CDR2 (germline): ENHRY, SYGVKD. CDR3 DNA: TGTGCCATCAGTGAGTGGGGCAGCGAGCAGTACTTC. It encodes CAISEWGSEQYF.

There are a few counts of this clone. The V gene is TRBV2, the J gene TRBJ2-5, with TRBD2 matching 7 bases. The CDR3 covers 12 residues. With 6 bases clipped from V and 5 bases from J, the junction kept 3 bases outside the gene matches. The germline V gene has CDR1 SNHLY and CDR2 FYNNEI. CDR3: CASRGGWETQYF. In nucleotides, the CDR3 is TGTGCCAGCAGGGGAGGGTGGGAGACCCAGTACTTC.

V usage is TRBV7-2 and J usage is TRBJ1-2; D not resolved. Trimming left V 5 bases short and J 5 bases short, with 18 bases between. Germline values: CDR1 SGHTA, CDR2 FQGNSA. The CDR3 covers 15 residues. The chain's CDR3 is CASSQVIGVWYGYTF. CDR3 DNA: TGTGCCAGCAGCCAGGTGATTGGGGTCTGGTATGGCTACACCTTC. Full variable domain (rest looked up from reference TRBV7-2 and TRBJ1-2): GAGVSQSPSNKVTEKGKDVELRCDPISGHTALYWYRQSLGQGLEFLIYFQGNSAPDKSGLPSDRFSAERTGGSVSTLTIQRTQQEDSAVYLCASSQVIGVWYGYTFGSGTRLTVV.

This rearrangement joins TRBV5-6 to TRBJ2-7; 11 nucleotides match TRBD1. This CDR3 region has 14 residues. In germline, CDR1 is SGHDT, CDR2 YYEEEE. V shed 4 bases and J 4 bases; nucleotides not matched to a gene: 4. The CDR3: CASSAGQGGYEQYF. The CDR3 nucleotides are TGTGCCAGCAGCGCGGGACAGGGGGGTTACGAGCAGTACTTC. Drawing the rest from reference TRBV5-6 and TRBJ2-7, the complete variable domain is DAGVTQSPTHLIKTRGQQVTLRCSPKSGHDTVSWYQQALGQGPQFIFQYYEEEERQRGNFPDRFSGHQFPNYSSELNVNALLLGDSALYLCASSAGQGGYEQYFGPGTRLTVT.

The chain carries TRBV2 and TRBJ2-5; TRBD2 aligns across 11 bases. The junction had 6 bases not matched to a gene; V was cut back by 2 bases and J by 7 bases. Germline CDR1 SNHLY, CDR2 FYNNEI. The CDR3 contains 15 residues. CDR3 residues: CASSELTSGSRTQYF. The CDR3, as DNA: TGTGCCAGCAGTGAATTAACTAGCGGGAGTCGGACCCAGTACTTC. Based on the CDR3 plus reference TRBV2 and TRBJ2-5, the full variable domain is EPEVTQTPSHQVTQMGQEVILRCVPISNHLYFYWYRQILGQKVEFLVSFYNNEISEKSEIFDDQFSVERPDGSNFTLKIRSTKLEDSAMYFCASSELTSGSRTQYFGPGTRLLVL.

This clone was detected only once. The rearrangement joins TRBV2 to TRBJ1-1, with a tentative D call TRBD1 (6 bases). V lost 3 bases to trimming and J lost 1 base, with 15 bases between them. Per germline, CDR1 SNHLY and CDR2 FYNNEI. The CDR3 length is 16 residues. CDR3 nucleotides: TGTGCCAGCAGTGAGGTTGGATGGGGGCCGAACACTGAAGCTTTCTTT. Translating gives CASSEVGWGPNTEAFF.

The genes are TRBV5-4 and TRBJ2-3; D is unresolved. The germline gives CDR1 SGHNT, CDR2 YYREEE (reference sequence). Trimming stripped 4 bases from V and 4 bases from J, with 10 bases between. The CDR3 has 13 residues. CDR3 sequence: CASSPAGPDTQYF. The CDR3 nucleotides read TGTGCCAGCAGCCCCGCCGGCCCAGATACGCAGTATTTT.

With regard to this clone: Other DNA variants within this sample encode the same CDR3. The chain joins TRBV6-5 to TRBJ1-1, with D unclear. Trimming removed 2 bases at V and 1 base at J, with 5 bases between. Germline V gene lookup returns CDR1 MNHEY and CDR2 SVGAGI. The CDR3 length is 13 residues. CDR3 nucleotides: TGTGCCAGCAGTTACGGCCAGAACACTGAAGCTTTCTTT. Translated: CASSYGQNTEAFF.

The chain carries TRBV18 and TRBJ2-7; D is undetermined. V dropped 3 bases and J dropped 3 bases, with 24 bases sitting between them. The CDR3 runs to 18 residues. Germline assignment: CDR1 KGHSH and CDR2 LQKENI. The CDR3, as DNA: TGTGCCAGCTCACCCGACGCTCTGCTGCAGGACGCTTACTACGAGCAGTACTTC. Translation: CASSPDALLQDAYYEQYF.

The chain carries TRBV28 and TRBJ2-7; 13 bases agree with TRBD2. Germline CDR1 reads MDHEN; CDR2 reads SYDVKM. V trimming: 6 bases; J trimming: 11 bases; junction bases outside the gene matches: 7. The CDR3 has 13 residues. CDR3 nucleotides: TGTGCCAGCAGCCGAGGGACTAGCGGGATGAAGTACTTC. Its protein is CASSRGTSGMKYF.

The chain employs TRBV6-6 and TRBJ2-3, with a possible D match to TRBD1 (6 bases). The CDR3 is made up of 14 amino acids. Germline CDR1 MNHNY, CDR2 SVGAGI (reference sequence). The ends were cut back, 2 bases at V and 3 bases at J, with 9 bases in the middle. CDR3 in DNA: TGTGCCAGCAGTTACGGGCAGGGGACAGATACGCAGTATTTT. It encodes CASSYGQGTDTQYF.

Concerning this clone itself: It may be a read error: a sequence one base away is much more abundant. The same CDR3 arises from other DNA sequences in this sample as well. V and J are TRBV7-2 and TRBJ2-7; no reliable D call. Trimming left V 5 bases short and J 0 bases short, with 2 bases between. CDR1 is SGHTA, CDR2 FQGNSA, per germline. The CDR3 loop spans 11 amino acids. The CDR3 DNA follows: TGTGCCAGCAGCGCCTCCTACGAGCAGTACTTC. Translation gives CASSASYEQYF.

The CDR3 sequence: CASSNLLDVWKTQYF. In nucleotides, the CDR3 is TGTGCCAGCAGCAACCTACTGGACGTATGGAAGACCCAGTACTTC. The chain links TRBV6-6 to TRBJ2-5; D gene unclear. Trimming took off 6 bases at V and 6 bases at J, with 20 bases between the two ends. This CDR3 has 15 residues. Germline V gene sequence: CDR1 MNHNY, CDR2 SVGAGI (reference sequence).

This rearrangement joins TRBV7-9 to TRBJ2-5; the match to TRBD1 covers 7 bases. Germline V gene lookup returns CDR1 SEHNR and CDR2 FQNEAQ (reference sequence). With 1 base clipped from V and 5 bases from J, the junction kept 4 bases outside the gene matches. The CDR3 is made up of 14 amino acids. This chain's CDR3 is CASSLDRGWETQYF. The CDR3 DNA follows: TGTGCCAGCAGCTTAGACAGGGGTTGGGAGACCCAGTACTTC.